Given below is one TCR beta chain in context. Replicate PCRs from sorted subsets contained 200 ng DNA, which is around 30,000 T cell genomes. The authors' processing: Filtering differed since immunoSEQ provided only junctions, with no quality scores. Sequencing used immunoSEQ multiplex PCR; TCRdb keeps in-frame clones, though not all of them. V and J calls and clone size are as listed in that table; D and trimming were resolved from the DNA. The sample yields about 980,000 clones, about three quarters seen once. The V segment lost 3 bases and the J segment 2 bases; nucleotides outside the gene matches: 8. This CDR3 spans 18 amino acids. The germline V gene has CDR1 SGHDT and CDR2 YYEEEE. These data belong to a study of shared clonotypes between healthy human individuals. Study at large: The donor group consisted of two women and a few men, aged 18 to 49. Each donor had three CD4 naive, three CD4 memory, two CD8 naive and one CD8 memory plate.

Sequences were obtained from memory CD4+ T cells sorted from blood. Subset described: CD45RA-negative fraction. The chain is built from TRBV5-6 and TRBJ2-6, with 10 bases identical to TRBD1. This TCR derives from a man between 18 and 29 years old in good health. The CDR3: CASSSPGTGVTGANVLTF. CDR3 DNA sequence: TGTGCCAGCAGCTCGCCCGGGACAGGGGTCACTGGGGCCAACGTCCTGACTTTC. Based on the CDR3 plus reference TRBV5-6 and TRBJ2-6, the full variable domain is DAGVTQSPTHLIKTRGQQVTLRCSPKSGHDTVSWYQQALGQGPQFIFQYYEEEERQRGNFPDRFSGHQFPNYSSELNVNALLLGDSALYLCASSSPGTGVTGANVLTFGAGSRLTVL.